The present T cell receptor beta chain was sequenced within a study of blood T cell repertoires in COVID-19. The table came from immunoSEQ multiplex PCR; TCRdb's copy has only in-frame clones and leaves some out. The sample consists of 150,000 or so clones, approximately 79% of them appearing once. This clone has a handful of counts. Trimming left V 7 bases short and J 3 bases short, with 13 bases between. This CDR3 spans 13 amino acids. Per germline, CDR1 MDHEN and CDR2 SYDVKM. The sequenced sample consisted of peripheral blood. The origin of this receptor is a woman of 80 years or more with acute or convalescent COVID-19. The J gene is TRBJ2-7, the V gene TRBV28, with unresolved D. The CDR3 region is CASTSALIYEQYF. Here the CDR3 DNA reads TGTGCCAGCACCTCAGCGCTAATCTACGAGCAGTACTTC. Full variable domain (rest looked up from reference TRBV28 and TRBJ2-7): DVKVTQSSRYLVKRTGEKVFLECVQDMDHENMFWYRQDPGLGLRLIYFSYDVKMKEKGDIPEGYSVSREKKERFSLILESASTNQTSMYLCASTSALIYEQYFGPGTRLTVT.